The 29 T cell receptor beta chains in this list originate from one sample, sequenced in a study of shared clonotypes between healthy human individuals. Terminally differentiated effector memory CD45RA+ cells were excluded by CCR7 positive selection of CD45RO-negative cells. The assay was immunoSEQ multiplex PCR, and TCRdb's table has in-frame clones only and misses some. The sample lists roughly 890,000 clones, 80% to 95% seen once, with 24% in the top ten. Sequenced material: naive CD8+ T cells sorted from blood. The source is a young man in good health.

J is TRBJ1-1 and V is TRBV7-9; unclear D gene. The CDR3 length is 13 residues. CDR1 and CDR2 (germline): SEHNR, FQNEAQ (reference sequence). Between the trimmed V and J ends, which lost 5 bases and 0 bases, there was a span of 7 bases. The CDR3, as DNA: TGTGCCAGCAGCCCGCAGTTGAACACTGAAGCTTTCTTT. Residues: CASSPQLNTEAFF. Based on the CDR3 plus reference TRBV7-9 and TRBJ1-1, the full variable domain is DTGVSQNPRHKITKRGQNVTFRCDPISEHNRLYWYRQTLGQGPEFLTYFQNEAQLEKSRLLSDRFSAERPKGSFSTLEIQRTEQGDSAMYLCASSPQLNTEAFFGQGTRLTVV.

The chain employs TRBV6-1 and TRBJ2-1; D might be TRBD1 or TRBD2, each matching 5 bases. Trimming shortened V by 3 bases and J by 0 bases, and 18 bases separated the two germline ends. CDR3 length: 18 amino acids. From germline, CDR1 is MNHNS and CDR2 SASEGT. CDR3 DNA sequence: TGTGCCAGCAGTGAGGACTCTCGAGGGGTTTACTCCTACAATGAGCAGTTCTTC. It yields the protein CASSEDSRGVYSYNEQFF.

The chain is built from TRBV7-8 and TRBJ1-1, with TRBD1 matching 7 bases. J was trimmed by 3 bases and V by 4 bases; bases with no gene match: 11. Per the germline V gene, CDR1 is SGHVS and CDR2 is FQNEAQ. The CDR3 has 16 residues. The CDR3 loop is CASSYGTEGSYTEAFF. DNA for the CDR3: TGTGCCAGCAGCTATGGGACAGAAGGATCGTACACTGAAGCTTTCTTT.

CDR3 protein: CASSLGGLADVREQYF. The CDR3 bases are TGTGCCAGCAGCTTAGGTGGGCTAGCGGATGTGCGCGAGCAGTACTTC. The chain couples TRBV7-3 to TRBJ2-7, with 7 bases identical to TRBD2. J was trimmed by 6 bases and V by 2 bases; bases with no gene match: 13. The germline V gene encodes CDR1 SGHTA and CDR2 FQGTGA. The CDR3 contains 16 residues.

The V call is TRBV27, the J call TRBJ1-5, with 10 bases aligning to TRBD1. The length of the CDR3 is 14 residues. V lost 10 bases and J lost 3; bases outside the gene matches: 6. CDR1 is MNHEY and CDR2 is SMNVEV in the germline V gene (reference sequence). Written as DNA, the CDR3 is TGTGCCATTGGGACAGGGGACCTCAATCAGCCCCAGCATTTT. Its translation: CAIGTGDLNQPQHF.

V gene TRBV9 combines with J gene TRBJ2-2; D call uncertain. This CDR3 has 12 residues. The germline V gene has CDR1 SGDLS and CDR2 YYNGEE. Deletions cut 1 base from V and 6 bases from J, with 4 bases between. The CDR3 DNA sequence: TGTGCCAGCAGCGTATGGGCCGGGGAGCTGTTTTTT. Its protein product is CASSVWAGELFF.

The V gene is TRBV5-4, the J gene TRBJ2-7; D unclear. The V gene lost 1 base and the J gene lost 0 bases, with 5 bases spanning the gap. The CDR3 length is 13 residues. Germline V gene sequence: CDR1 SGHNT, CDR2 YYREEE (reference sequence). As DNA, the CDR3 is TGTGCCAGCAGCTTGTACAGCTCCTACGAGCAGTACTTC. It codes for CASSLYSSYEQYF.

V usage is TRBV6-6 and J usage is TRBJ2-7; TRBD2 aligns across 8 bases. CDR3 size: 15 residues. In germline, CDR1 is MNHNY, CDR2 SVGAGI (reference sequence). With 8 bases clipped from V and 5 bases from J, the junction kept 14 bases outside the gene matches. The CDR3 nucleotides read TGTGCCAGCCGGAAGTCCCTAGCGGGCCTGGACGAGCAGTACTTC. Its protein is CASRKSLAGLDEQYF.

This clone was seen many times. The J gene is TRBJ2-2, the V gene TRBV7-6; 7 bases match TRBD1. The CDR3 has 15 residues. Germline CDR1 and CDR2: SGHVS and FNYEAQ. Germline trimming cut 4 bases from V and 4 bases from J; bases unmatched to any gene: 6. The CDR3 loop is CASSWEQGTTGELFF. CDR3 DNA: TGTGCCAGCAGCTGGGAACAGGGGACCACCGGGGAGCTGTTTTTT.

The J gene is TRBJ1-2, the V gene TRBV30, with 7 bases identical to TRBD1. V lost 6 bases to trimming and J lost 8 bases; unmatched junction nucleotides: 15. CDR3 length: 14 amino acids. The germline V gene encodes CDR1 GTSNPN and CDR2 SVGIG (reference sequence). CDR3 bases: TGTGCCTGCCTCCATTGCCATGAGGGGGCGGGCTACACCTTC. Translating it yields CACLHCHEGAGYTF.

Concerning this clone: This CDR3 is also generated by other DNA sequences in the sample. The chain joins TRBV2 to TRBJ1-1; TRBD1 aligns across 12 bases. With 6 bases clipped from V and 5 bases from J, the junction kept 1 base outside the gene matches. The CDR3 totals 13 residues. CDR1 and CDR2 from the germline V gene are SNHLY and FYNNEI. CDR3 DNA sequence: TGTGCCAGCAGGGGACAGGGGGCAACTGAAGCTTTCTTT. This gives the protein CASRGQGATEAFF.

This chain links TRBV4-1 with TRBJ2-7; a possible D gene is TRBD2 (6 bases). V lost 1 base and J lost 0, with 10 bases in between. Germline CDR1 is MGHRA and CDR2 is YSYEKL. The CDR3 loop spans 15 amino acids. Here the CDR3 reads CASSQVASDSYEQYF. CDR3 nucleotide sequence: TGCGCCAGCAGCCAAGTTGCTAGCGACTCCTACGAGCAGTACTTC.

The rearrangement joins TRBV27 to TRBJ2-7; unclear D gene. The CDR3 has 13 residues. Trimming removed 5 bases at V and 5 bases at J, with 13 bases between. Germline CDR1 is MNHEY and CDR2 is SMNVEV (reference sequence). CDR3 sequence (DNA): TGTGCCAGCAGTACCGTGATTAGGCACGAGCAGTACTTC. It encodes CASSTVIRHEQYF.

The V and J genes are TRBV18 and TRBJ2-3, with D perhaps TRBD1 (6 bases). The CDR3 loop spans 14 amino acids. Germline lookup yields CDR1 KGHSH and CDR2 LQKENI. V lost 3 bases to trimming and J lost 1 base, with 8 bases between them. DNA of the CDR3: TGTGCCAGCTCACCGGACAGACGCACAGATACGCAGTATTTT. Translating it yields CASSPDRRTDTQYF.

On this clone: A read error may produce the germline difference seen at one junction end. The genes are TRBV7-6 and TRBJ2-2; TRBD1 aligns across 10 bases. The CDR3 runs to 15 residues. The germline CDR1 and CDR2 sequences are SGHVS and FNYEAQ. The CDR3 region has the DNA TGTGCCAGCAGCTTGGGACAGGGGAACTCCGGGGAGCTGTTTTTT. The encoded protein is CASSLGQGNSGELFF.

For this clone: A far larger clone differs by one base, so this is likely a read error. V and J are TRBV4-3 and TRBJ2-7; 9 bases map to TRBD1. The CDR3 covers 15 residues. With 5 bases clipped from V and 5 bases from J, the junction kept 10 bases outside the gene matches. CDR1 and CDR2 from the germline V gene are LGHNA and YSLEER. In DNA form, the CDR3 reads TGCGCCAGCAGCATATCCGGGACAGGGACCCACGAGCAGTACTTC. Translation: CASSISGTGTHEQYF.

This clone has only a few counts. CDR3 region: CASSEGQNSYEQYF. The CDR3 DNA is TGCGCCAGCAGTGAAGGACAGAACTCCTACGAGCAGTACTTC. The rearrangement joins TRBV10-1 to TRBJ2-7; weak D call: TRBD1 (6 bases). This CDR3 contains 14 residues. From germline, CDR1 is WNHNN and CDR2 SYGVQD (reference sequence). Trimming pared 3 bases from V and 0 bases from J, leaving 9 bases between.

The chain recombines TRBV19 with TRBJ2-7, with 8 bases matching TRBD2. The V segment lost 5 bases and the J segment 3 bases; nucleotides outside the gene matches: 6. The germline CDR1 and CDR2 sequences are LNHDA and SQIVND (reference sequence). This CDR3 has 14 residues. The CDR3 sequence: CASSPGGYSYEQYF. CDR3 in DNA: TGTGCCAGTAGTCCGGGAGGGTACAGCTACGAGCAGTACTTC.

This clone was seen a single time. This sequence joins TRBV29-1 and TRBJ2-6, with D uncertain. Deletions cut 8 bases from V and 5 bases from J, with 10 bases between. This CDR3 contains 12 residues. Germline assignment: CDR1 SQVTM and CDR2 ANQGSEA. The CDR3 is CSIEDRANVLTF. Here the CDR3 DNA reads TGCAGCATCGAGGATCGGGCCAACGTCCTGACTTTC.

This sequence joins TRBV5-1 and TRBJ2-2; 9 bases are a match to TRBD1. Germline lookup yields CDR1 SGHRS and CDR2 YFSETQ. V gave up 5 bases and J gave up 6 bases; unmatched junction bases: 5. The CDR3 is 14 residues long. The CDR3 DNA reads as TGCGCCAGCAGGTTCGGACAGGGGTCCGGGGAGCTGTTTTTT. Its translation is CASRFGQGSGELFF.

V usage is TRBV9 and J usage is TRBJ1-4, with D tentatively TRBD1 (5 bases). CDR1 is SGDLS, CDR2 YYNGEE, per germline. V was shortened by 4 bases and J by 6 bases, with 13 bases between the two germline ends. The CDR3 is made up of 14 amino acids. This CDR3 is CASSTDGTHEKLFF. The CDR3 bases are TGTGCCAGCAGCACGGACGGGACCCATGAAAAACTGTTTTTT.

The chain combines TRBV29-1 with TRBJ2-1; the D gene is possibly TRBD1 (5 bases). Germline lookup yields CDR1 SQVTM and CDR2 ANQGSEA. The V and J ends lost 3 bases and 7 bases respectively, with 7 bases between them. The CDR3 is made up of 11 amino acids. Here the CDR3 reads CSVEGLNEQFF. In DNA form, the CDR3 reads TGCAGCGTTGAGGGGCTAAATGAGCAGTTCTTC.

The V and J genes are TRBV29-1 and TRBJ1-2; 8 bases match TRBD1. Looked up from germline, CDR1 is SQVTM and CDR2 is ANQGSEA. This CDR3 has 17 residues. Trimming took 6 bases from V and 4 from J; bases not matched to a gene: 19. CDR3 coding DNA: TGCAGCGTCCTTTTTGTCCGCCGACAGGGGAGTGGCTATGGCTACACCTTC. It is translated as CSVLFVRRQGSGYGYTF.

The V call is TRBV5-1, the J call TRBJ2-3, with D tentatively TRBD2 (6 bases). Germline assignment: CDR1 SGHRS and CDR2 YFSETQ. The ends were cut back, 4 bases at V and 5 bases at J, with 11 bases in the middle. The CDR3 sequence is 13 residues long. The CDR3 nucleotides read TGCGCCAGCAGCGGGACGGGACTAGATACGCAGTATTTT. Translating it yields CASSGTGLDTQYF.

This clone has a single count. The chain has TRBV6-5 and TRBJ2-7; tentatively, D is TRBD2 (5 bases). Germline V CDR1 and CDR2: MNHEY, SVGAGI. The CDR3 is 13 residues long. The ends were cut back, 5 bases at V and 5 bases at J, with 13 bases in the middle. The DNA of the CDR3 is TGTGCCAGCAGTCCGAGCGGTTTCGACGAGCAGTACTTC. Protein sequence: CASSPSGFDEQYF.

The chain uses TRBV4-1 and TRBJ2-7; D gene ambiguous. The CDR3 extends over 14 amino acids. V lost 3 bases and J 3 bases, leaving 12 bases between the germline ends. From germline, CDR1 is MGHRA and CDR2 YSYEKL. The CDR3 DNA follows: TGCGCCAGCAGCCACCTCTATGGGGACTACGAGCAGTACTTC. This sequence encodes CASSHLYGDYEQYF.

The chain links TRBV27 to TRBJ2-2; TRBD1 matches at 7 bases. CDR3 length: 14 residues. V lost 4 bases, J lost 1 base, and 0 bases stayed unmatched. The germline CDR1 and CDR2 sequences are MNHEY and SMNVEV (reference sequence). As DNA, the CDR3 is TGTGCCAGCAGTTGGGACAGGAACACCGGGGAGCTGTTTTTT. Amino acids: CASSWDRNTGELFF.

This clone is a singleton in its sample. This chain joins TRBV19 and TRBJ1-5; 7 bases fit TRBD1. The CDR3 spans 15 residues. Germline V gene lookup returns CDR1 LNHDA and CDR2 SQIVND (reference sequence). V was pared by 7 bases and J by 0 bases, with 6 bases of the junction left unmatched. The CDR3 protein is CASTPGQYSNQPQHF. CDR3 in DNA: TGTGCCAGTACCCCGGGACAGTATAGCAATCAGCCCCAGCATTTT. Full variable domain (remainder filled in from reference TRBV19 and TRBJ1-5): DGGITQSPKYLFRKEGQNVTLSCEQNLNHDAMYWYRQDPGQGLRLIYYSQIVNDFQKGDIAEGYSVSREKKESFPLTVTSAQKNPTAFYLCASTPGQYSNQPQHFGDGTRLSIL.

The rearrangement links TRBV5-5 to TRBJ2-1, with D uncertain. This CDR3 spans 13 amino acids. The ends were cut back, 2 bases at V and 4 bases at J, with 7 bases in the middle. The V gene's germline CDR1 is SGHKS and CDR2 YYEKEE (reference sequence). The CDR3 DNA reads TGTGCCAGCAGCTTCGACGTGTACAATGAGCAGTTCTTC. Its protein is CASSFDVYNEQFF.